This is a list of T cell receptor beta chains from one sample in a study of blood T cell repertoires in COVID-19. Assay used: immunoSEQ multiplex PCR; TCRdb lists only in-frame clones, some missing. The data contain about 240,000 clones, approximately 78% of them singletons. The sequenced material came from peripheral blood. The receptor set was obtained from a woman aged 55-75 years with active or convalescent COVID-19. CDR3s include the opening cysteine and the closing phenylalanine or tryptophan. A D gene is named only where the DNA matches it firmly. Size tells how often a clone was seen (once, few, many) or the class of an expanded clone, and some rows leave it out.

J gene | V gene | D gene | clone size | CDR3 DNA | CDR3 protein
TRBJ1-2 | TRBV19 | - | - | TGTGCCAGTAGTGGGGGGAGAGGACCAACCTCTAACTATGGCTACACCTTC | CASSGGRGPTSNYGYTF
TRBJ2-3 | TRBV30 | TRBD2 | - | TGTGCCTGGGAAGCGGGGGTTCGCACAGATACGCAGTATTTT | CAWEAGVRTDTQYF
TRBJ1-2 | TRBV6-1 | TRBD1 | - | TGTGCCAGCAGTGAATACGGACAGGCCTTCTCCATCTATGGCTACACCTTC | CASSEYGQAFSIYGYTF
TRBJ1-4 | TRBV4-1 | TRBD1 | - | TGCGCCAGCAGCCCCTACAGGGGAGAAAAACTGTTTTTT | CASSPYRGEKLFF
TRBJ2-1 | TRBV6-2/TRBV6-3 | - | - | TGTGCCAGCAGTTACTCGGTTCTTAGGGGGGGCTCTACCAATGAGCAGTTCTTC | CASSYSVLRGGSTNEQFF
TRBJ1-3 | TRBV30 | - | medium-sized | TGTGCCTGGAGTGGTGGGGCACCGGGACACTCGAACACCATATATTTT | CAWSGGAPGHSNTIYF
TRBJ2-7 | TRBV29-1 | TRBD1 | - | TGCAGCGTTCGGACAGGAGGCTACGAGCAGTACTTC | CSVRTGGYEQYF
TRBJ2-1 | TRBV5-1 | TRBD2 | - | TGCGCCAGCAGCGGTTATAGACGAGGGACTAGCGGCAATGAGCAGTTCTTC | CASSGYRRGTSGNEQFF
TRBJ2-2 | TRBV3-1/TRBV3-2 | - | - | TGTGCCAGCAGCCAAGGACTCGCGAACACCGGGGAGCTGTTTTTT | CASSQGLANTGELFF
TRBJ1-2 | TRBV5-1 | - | - | TGCGCCAGCAGCTTTAGTGGGGCAGGGGGCTACACCTTC | CASSFSGAGGYTF
TRBJ1-6 | TRBV13 | TRBD1 | - | TGTGCCAGCAGCTACAGGGGCTCCTATAATTCACCCCTCCACTTT | CASSYRGSYNSPLHF
TRBJ1-3 | TRBV30 | - | once | TGTGCCTGGACAAATCTGGGGGCCTCTGGAAACACCATATATTTT | CAWTNLGASGNTIYF
TRBJ1-2 | TRBV19 | - | - | TGTGCCAGTAGCGCCGCCTGGGAGAGCTACACCTTC | CASSAAWESYTF
TRBJ1-6 | TRBV6-5 | - | once | TGTGCCAGCAGTTACAGGGCGGGGTATAATTCACCCCTCCACTTT | CASSYRAGYNSPLHF
TRBJ1-1 | TRBV14 | - | - | TGTGCCAGCAGCCAACTAGGGGCTTTGACTGAAGCTTTCTTT | CASSQLGALTEAFF
TRBJ1-2 | TRBV18 | - | once | TGTGCCAGCTCACCCCCGGTTAACTATGGCTACACCTTC | CASSPPVNYGYTF
TRBJ1-1 | TRBV7-2 | - | - | TGTGCCAGCAGCTTAAATAGGTTGGGGGCCACTGAAGCTTTCTTT | CASSLNRLGATEAFF
TRBJ1-2 | TRBV5-4 | - | - | TGTGCCAGCAATTCTGGCGGGCAGAACTATGGCTACACCTTC | CASNSGGQNYGYTF
TRBJ1-1 | TRBV10-3 | - | - | TGTGCCATCAGTGAGACCCAGGGTGGGGCTGAAGCTTTCTTT | CAISETQGGAEAFF
TRBJ2-7 | TRBV5-1 | - | - | TGCGCCAGCAGCTCGACTAGTGACGAGCAGTACTTC | CASSSTSDEQYF
TRBJ1-2 | TRBV19 | - | many | TGTGCCAGTAGTATAGGAAAGGGGGGCTACACCTTC | CASSIGKGGYTF
TRBJ2-1 | TRBV6-5 | TRBD1 | - | TGTGCCAGCACACAGGGGGCATTTCCTTACAATGAGCAGTTCTTC | CASTQGAFPYNEQFF
TRBJ1-5 | TRBV28 | - | - | TGTGCCAGCAGTTTCTTCCCGGGGGTTAGCAATCAGCCCCAGCATTTT | CASSFFPGVSNQPQHF